The 25 T cell receptor beta chains given below trace back to one sample, sequenced in a study of blood T cell repertoires in COVID-19. TCRdb keeps only in-frame clones here, not all; method: immunoSEQ multiplex PCR. The table shows 190,000 or so clones, with 86% occurring only once. The sequenced material came from PBMCs or T cells enriched from blood (not recorded which). These receptors all come from a woman in her thirties who had been exposed to COVID-19.

The V call is TRBV21-1, the J call TRBJ2-3; TRBD1, as called in the table, went unchecked against the DNA. TRBV21-1 is tagged as a pseudogene. There are 20 residues in the CDR3. The CDR3: CASSARLKDIFGTVTDTQYF. The CDR3, as DNA: TGTGCCAGCAGCGCCCGTTTAAAGGATATATTCGGGACAGTAACAGATACGCAGTATTTT.

In regard to this clone: A read error may produce the germline difference seen at one junction end. The V gene is TRBV7-7, the J gene TRBJ1-1; TRBD1 matches 7 bases. There are 19 residues in the CDR3. Germline values: CDR1 SSHAT, CDR2 FNYEAQ (reference sequence). The CDR3 loop reads CASSPIPTGMIESGTEAFF. In DNA, the CDR3 is TGTGCTAGCAGCCCCATACCGACAGGGATGATCGAAAGCGGCACTGAAGCTTTCTTT.

In this sample, this clone turned up once. CDR3 DNA: TGTGCCAGCAGCTACGGACTAGCGGGGATGCAGTTCTTC. This encodes CASSYGLAGMQFF. This rearrangement joins TRBV3-1 (or the pseudogene TRBV3-2) to TRBJ2-1, with 12 bases matching TRBD2. The CDR3 is 13 residues long. Trimming removed 5 bases from V and 12 bases from J; junction bases left unmatched: 5. Germline loops: CDR1 LGHDT, CDR2 YNNKEL (reference sequence).

This rearrangement joins TRBV5-1 to TRBJ1-1; maybe TRBD1 (6 bases). Trimming shortened V by 7 bases and J by 1 base, and 14 bases separated the two germline ends. The germline V gene encodes CDR1 SGHRS and CDR2 YFSETQ. This CDR3 is 14 amino acids long. As DNA, the CDR3 is TGCGCCAGCGGTCCGGGGGGGCCGAACACTGAAGCTTTCTTT. The encoded protein is CASGPGGPNTEAFF.

This clone has only a few counts. V and J are TRBV7-2 and TRBJ2-3, with D unresolved. Germline V gives CDR1 SGHTA, CDR2 FQGNSA. The ends were cut back, 2 bases at V and 1 base at J, with 7 bases in the middle. The CDR3 runs to 14 residues. This CDR3 is CASSLLFGTDTQYF. Here the CDR3 DNA reads TGTGCCAGCAGCTTATTGTTCGGCACAGATACGCAGTATTTT.

V gene TRBV19 combines with J gene TRBJ1-1, with unresolved D. The V end was cut by 6 bases, the J end by 4 bases, with 6 bases between. The germline V gene encodes CDR1 LNHDA and CDR2 SQIVND (reference sequence). The CDR3 runs to 11 residues. Written as DNA, the CDR3 is TGTGCCAGTAGCCTTTCCACTGAAGCTTTCTTT. It is translated as CASSLSTEAFF.

This chain connects TRBV27 to TRBJ2-6, with a weak D call TRBD1 (5 bases). The V end was cut by 6 bases, the J end by 0 bases, with 12 bases between. CDR1 and CDR2 (germline): MNHEY, SMNVEV (reference sequence). This CDR3 has 16 residues. The CDR3 loop is CASRKEDTSGANVLTF. The CDR3 DNA sequence: TGTGCCAGCAGGAAAGAGGACACCTCTGGGGCCAACGTCCTGACTTTC.

The V gene is TRBV24-1, the J gene TRBJ2-1; D uncertain. The CDR3 has 14 amino acids. CDR1 is KGHDR, CDR2 SFDVKD, per germline. With 4 bases removed from V and 8 bases from J, the gap between germline ends came to 14 bases. CDR3 nucleotides: TGTGCCACCAGTGACCCCGGGTCGCCCCATGAGCAGTTCTTC. Protein: CATSDPGSPHEQFF.

This clone is a singleton in its sample. This rearrangement joins TRBV19 to TRBJ1-5; TRBD1 might be the D (6 bases). V lost 6 bases to trimming and J lost 7 bases, with 13 bases between them. The CDR3 runs to 13 residues. Per the germline V gene, CDR1 is LNHDA and CDR2 is SQIVND (reference sequence). This CDR3 is CASRLTGTQPQHF. The CDR3 nucleotides are TGTGCCAGTAGGCTCACAGGGACACAGCCCCAGCATTTT.

This chain joins TRBV20-1 and TRBJ1-2, with TRBD1 matching 7 bases. After removal of 6 bases from V and 8 bases from J, the junction contained 6 bases not matched to a gene. Germline V lookup: CDR1 DFQATT, CDR2 SNEGSKA (reference sequence). CDR3 size: 11 residues. The CDR3 region has the DNA TGCAGTGCAGGGGACAGATCGGGCTACACCTTC. This sequence encodes CSAGDRSGYTF.

The chain couples TRBV7-2 to TRBJ1-2, with TRBD1 matching 9 bases. With V trimmed by 5 bases and J by 0 bases, 4 bases remained unmatched. The germline gives CDR1 SGHTA, CDR2 FQGNSA. This CDR3 comprises 15 residues. The CDR3 DNA sequence: TGTGCCAGCAGCGAGGGACAGGGTGCTAACTATGGCTACACCTTC. Its translation: CASSEGQGANYGYTF.

The rearrangement uses TRBV3-1 (or the pseudogene TRBV3-2) and TRBJ1-2; TRBD1 aligns across 7 bases. The ends lost 4 bases at V and 1 base at J; junction bases unmatched: 6. Germline loops: CDR1 LGHDT, CDR2 YNNKEL (reference sequence). CDR3 length equals 15 residues. CDR3 in amino acids: CASSLEGQSNYGYTF. DNA for the CDR3: TGTGCCAGCAGCCTAGAGGGACAGAGTAACTATGGCTACACCTTC.

This clone was counted at least ten times. The genes are TRBV6-5 and TRBJ2-7; TRBD2 aligns across 8 bases. CDR1 and CDR2 from the germline V gene are MNHEY and SVGAGI. The CDR3 consists of 12 residues. V lost 10 bases and J lost 0; bases outside the gene matches: 2. Here the CDR3 DNA reads TGTGCCACTGGGACTAGCTCCTACGAGCAGTACTTC. Amino acid sequence: CATGTSSYEQYF.

This clone appeared a few times. V usage is TRBV11-3 and J usage is TRBJ2-2; a possible D gene is TRBD1 (6 bases). Between the trimmed V and J ends, which lost 1 base and 7 bases, there was a span of 13 bases. The V gene's germline CDR1 is SGHNT and CDR2 YENEEA. The CDR3 length is 15 residues. This CDR3 is CASSLVTGSGGELFF. DNA of the CDR3: TGTGCCAGCAGCTTAGTTACAGGGTCGGGCGGGGAGCTGTTTTTT. Complete variable domain (other parts from reference TRBV11-3 and TRBJ2-2): EAGVVQSPRYKIIEKKQPVAFWCNPISGHNTLYWYLQNLGQGPELLIRYENEEAVDDSQLPKDRFSAERLKGVDSTLKIQPAELGDSAVYLCASSLVTGSGGELFFGEGSRLTVL.

This chain joins TRBV24-1 and TRBJ1-2, with a weak D call TRBD1 (6 bases). The CDR3 runs to 15 residues. The V gene's germline CDR1 is KGHDR and CDR2 SFDVKD. V lost 5 bases to trimming and J lost 5 bases, with 17 bases between them. CDR3 DNA: TGTGCCACCAGTGGAAAACAGGGAGAAAAATATGGCTACACCTTC. Protein sequence: CATSGKQGEKYGYTF.

The chain's CDR3 is CASALPHSLSATNEKLFF. As DNA, the CDR3 is TGTGCCAGCGCCCTCCCCCACAGCCTATCCGCAACTAATGAAAAACTGTTTTTT. The V call is TRBV2, the J call TRBJ1-4, with D uncertain. The CDR3 contains 18 residues. The germline gives CDR1 SNHLY, CDR2 FYNNEI. V lost 8 bases and J lost 0, with 22 bases in between.

The J gene is TRBJ2-7, the V gene TRBV24-1; the match to TRBD1 covers 7 bases. After removal of 3 bases from V and 9 bases from J, the junction contained 7 bases not matched to a gene. Germline V gene lookup returns CDR1 KGHDR and CDR2 SFDVKD. The CDR3 has 13 residues. CDR3 protein: CATSDAHRGWQYF. The CDR3 coding sequence is TGTGCCACCAGTGATGCACACAGGGGATGGCAGTACTTC.

The J gene is TRBJ1-2, the V gene TRBV24-1, with D hard to call. The CDR3 has 11 residues. V lost 4 bases, J lost 5 bases, and 4 bases lay in between. Germline loops: CDR1 KGHDR, CDR2 SFDVKD. This chain's CDR3 is CATSDVYGYTF. CDR3 nucleotide sequence: TGTGCCACCAGTGACGTATATGGCTACACCTTC.

The chain joins TRBV2 to TRBJ1-2, with 7 bases fitting TRBD1. J lost 3 bases, V lost 9 bases, and 4 bases had no gene match. CDR1 and CDR2 (germline): SNHLY, FYNNEI. The CDR3 length is 12 residues. The CDR3 sequence is CARNRGDYGYTF. The CDR3 coding sequence is TGTGCCAGAAACAGGGGAGACTATGGCTACACCTTC.

CDR3 loop: CASSQDVAGGRFLFF. The CDR3, as DNA: TGCGCCAGCAGCCAAGACGTGGCGGGGGGGCGATTTTTATTCTTC. The chain is built from TRBV4-1 and TRBJ2-1, with TRBD2 matching 9 bases. There are 15 residues in the CDR3. Germline assignment: CDR1 MGHRA and CDR2 YSYEKL. V shed 0 bases, J shed 16 bases, and the junction held 13 bases outside the gene matches.

This clone appeared once. CDR3 region: CAWTGQGDGTEAFF. The CDR3 region has the DNA TGTGCCTGGACGGGACAGGGGGACGGAACTGAAGCTTTCTTT. The V gene is TRBV30, the J gene TRBJ1-1; 11 nucleotides agree with TRBD1. Losses at the gene ends were 4 bases for V and 5 bases for J; bases not matched to a gene: 6. The CDR3 runs 14 residues. CDR1 and CDR2 (germline): GTSNPN, SVGIG (reference sequence). Based on the CDR3 plus reference TRBV30 and TRBJ1-1, the full variable domain is SQTIHQWPATLVQPVGSPLSLECTVEGTSNPNLYWYRQAAGRGLQLLFYSVGIGQISSEVPQNLSASRPQDRQFILSSKKLLLSDSGFYLCAWTGQGDGTEAFFGQGTRLTVV.

This sequence joins TRBV9 and TRBJ2-1; TRBD1 matches at 9 bases. Germline V gene sequence: CDR1 SGDLS, CDR2 YYNGEE. The CDR3 loop spans 13 amino acids. After removal of 3 bases from V and 10 bases from J, the junction contained 5 bases not matched to a gene. CDR3 amino acids: CASSDSTGGEQFF. For the CDR3, the DNA is TGTGCCAGCAGCGATTCAACAGGGGGCGAGCAGTTCTTC.

The rearrangement uses TRBV30 and TRBJ1-6, with D tentatively TRBD1 (5 bases). This CDR3 is 16 amino acids long. V was trimmed by 0 bases and J by 3 bases, leaving 12 bases between them. CDR1 GTSNPN and CDR2 SVGIG come from the germline V gene (reference sequence). CDR3 DNA: TGTGCCTGGAGTGTACAAGGGGCTCGCTATAATTCACCCCTCCACTTT. It encodes CAWSVQGARYNSPLHF.

V gene TRBV3-1 (or the pseudogene TRBV3-2) combines with J gene TRBJ1-1, with 10 bases fitting TRBD1. The trim removed 3 bases at V and 0 bases at J, leaving 7 bases unmatched. Per germline, CDR1 LGHDT and CDR2 YNNKEL (reference sequence). The CDR3 is 17 amino acids. CDR3 loop: CASSQTGTGAMNTEAFF. DNA for the CDR3: TGTGCCAGCAGCCAGACCGGGACAGGGGCCATGAACACTGAAGCTTTCTTT.

The rearrangement joins TRBV10-3 to TRBJ2-1; 8 bases map to TRBD2. Germline V CDR1 and CDR2: ENHRY, SYGVKD. The CDR3 is made up of 15 amino acids. V shed 3 bases and J 8 bases; nucleotides not matched to a gene: 9. The CDR3 sequence is CAISEAGAPGDEQFF. The CDR3 DNA reads TGTGCCATCAGTGAAGCGGGGGCCCCTGGGGATGAGCAGTTCTTC.